This T cell receptor beta chain stems from a study of OX40 agonist ivuxolimab in advanced cancers. Turning to the study itself: Patients with hepatocellular carcinoma, melanoma, renal cell or head and neck cancer made up the dose-escalation patients. Averaging roughly 60 years in age, with a range of roughly 20 to 90, the cohort was 65% to 90% male. Study conclusions and caveats: Clones of CD4+ and CD8+ blood T cells grew by week 6 at doses of 0.1 to 3.0 mg/kg.

Germline V lookup: CDR1 MNHEY, CDR2 SVGAGI. The CDR3 spans 14 residues. Between the trimmed V and J ends, which lost 4 bases and 5 bases, there was a span of 11 bases. Generated by immunoSEQ multiplex PCR, the TCRdb table keeps only in-frame clones and is missing some. The profile shows tens of thousands of clones, 75% to 90% of them singletons. About this clone: The target antigen is unknown.

The sample was CD4+ or CD8+ T cells sorted from blood, taken in a trial of the OX40 agonist ivuxolimab. This chain joins TRBV6-5 and TRBJ2-2, with D tentatively TRBD1 (6 bases). The TCR sequence derives from an adult with an advanced solid tumor such as melanoma, head and neck, liver or kidney cancer. The CDR3: CASSFDRLTGELFF. CDR3 nucleotides: TGTGCCAGCAGTTTCGACAGGTTAACCGGGGAGCTGTTTTTT.